Detailed here is one T cell receptor (beta chain). These data belong to a study of shared clonotypes between healthy human individuals. For every subset, genomic DNA was evenly distributed across several immunoSEQ plates. With ten immunoSEQ deep assay plates, unsorted PBMC DNA underwent sequencing. Data came from immunoSEQ multiplex PCR; TCRdb stores just in-frame clones and leaves some out. The sample contains more than 400,000 clones, approximately 80% of which appear only once. The donors were adults (healthy and HIV-negative) with no recent acute infections or vaccinations. Adult Caucasians living in Nashville, Tennessee made up all of the donors. The germline gives CDR1 SGHRS, CDR2 YFSETQ. The CDR3 consists of 19 residues. Trimming removed 4 bases from V and 0 bases from J; junction bases left unmatched: 12.

The genes are TRBV5-1 and TRBJ2-3; 12 nucleotides line up with TRBD2. The sequence was obtained from a woman aged 40 to 50 in good health. Some clones in this sample may be carry-over from other donors' samples. The sequenced sample consisted of PBMCs. CDR3 loop: CASSLTGTSGYTSTDTQYF. As DNA, the CDR3 is TGCGCCAGCAGCCTCACGGGGACTAGCGGGTATACTAGCACAGATACGCAGTATTTT.